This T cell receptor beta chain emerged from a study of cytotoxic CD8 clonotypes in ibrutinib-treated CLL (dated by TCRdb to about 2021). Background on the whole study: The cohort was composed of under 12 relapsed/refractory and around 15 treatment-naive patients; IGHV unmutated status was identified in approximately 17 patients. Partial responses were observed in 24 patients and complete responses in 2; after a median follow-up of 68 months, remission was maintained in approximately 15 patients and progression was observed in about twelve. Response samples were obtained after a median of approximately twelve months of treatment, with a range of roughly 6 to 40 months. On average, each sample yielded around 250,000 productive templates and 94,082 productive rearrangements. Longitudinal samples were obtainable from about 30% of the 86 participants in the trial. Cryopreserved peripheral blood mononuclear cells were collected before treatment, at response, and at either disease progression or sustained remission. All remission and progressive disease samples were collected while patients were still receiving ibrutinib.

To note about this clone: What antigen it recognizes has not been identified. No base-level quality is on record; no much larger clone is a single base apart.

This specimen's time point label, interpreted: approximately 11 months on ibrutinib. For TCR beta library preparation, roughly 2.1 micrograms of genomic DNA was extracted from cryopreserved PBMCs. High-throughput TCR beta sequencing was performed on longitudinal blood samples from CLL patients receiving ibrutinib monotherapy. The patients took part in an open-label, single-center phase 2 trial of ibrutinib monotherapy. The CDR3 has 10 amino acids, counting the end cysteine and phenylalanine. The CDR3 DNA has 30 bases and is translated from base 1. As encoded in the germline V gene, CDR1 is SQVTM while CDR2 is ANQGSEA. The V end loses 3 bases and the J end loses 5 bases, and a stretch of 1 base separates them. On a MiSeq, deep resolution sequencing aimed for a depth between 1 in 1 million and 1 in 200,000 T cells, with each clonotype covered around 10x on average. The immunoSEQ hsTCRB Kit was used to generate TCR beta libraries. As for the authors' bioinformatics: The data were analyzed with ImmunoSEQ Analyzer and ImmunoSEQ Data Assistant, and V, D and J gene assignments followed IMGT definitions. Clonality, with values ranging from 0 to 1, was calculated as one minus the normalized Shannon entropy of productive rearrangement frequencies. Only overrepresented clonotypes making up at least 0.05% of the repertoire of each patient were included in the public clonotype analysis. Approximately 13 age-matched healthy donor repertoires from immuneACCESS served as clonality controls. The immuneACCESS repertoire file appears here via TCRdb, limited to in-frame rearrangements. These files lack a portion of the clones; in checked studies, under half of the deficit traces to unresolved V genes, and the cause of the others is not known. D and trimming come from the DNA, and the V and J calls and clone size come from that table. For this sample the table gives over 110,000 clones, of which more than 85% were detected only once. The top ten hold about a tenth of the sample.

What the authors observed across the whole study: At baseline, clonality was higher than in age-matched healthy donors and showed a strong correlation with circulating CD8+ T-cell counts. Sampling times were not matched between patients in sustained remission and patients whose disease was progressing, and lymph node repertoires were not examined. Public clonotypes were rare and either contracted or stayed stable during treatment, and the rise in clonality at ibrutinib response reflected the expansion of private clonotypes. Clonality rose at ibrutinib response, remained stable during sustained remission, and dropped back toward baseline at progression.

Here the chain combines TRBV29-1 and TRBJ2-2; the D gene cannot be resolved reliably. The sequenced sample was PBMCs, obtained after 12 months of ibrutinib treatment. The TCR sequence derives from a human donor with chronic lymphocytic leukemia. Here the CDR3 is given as CSVDTGELFF. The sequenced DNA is TGCAGCGTTGATACCGGGGAGCTGTTTTTT.